One and the same sample provided the 16 T cell receptor beta chains below, sequenced in a study of PD-L1 blockade in urothelial cancer. Regarding time point: pretreatment peripheral blood. The protocol was immunoSEQ multiplex PCR, while the TCRdb copy is restricted to in-frame clones and leaves out a portion. The sample comprises 45,000 to 60,000 clones, over 75% of which are singletons, and 15% to 17% rests with the top ten. The specimen comprised PBMCs, sampled around atezolizumab (anti-PD-L1) treatment. All receptors derive from a man aged 65-85 years with urothelial cancer.

V is TRBV7-9 and J is TRBJ2-7, with 11 bases that match TRBD1. V shed 5 bases and J 3 bases; nucleotides not matched to a gene: 9. The CDR3 consists of 16 residues. Per germline, CDR1 SEHNR and CDR2 FQNEAQ (reference sequence). CDR3 coding DNA: TGTGCCAGCAGCCCAACGACCGGGACAGGGGGCTACGAGCAGTACTTC. Translating it yields CASSPTTGTGGYEQYF.

The chain uses TRBV27 and TRBJ2-2, with 16 nucleotides matching TRBD2. There are 18 residues in the CDR3. The V gene end was trimmed by 5 bases and the J gene end by 4 bases; junction bases not matched to a gene: 7. Germline assignment: CDR1 MNHEY and CDR2 SMNVEV (reference sequence). CDR3 DNA sequence: TGTGCCAGCAGTCCTCTGGGACTAGCGGGAGGGAGCACCGGGGAGCTGTTTTTT. It yields the protein CASSPLGLAGGSTGELFF.

The CDR3 DNA is TGTGCCAGCAGTGAGGAGACTAGCGGGAGCACCGGGGAGCTGTTTTTT. It is translated as CASSEETSGSTGELFF. The chain recombines TRBV6-1 with TRBJ2-2, with 12 bases that match TRBD2. CDR1 MNHNS and CDR2 SASEGT come from the germline V gene. The ends lost 3 bases at V and 4 bases at J; junction bases unmatched: 3. This CDR3 has 16 amino acids.

The genes are TRBV5-6 and TRBJ1-1; 7 nucleotides match TRBD1. The CDR3 loop spans 14 amino acids. V shed 0 bases and J 1 base; nucleotides not matched to a gene: 0. Germline CDR1 and CDR2: SGHDT and YYEEEE. CDR3 amino acids: CASSLGTGNTEAFF. The CDR3 DNA sequence: TGTGCCAGCAGCTTGGGGACAGGGAACACTGAAGCTTTCTTT.

The rearrangement links TRBV11-1 to TRBJ2-5; 9 bases line up with TRBD2. This CDR3 contains 15 residues. Trimming removed 5 bases from V and 3 bases from J; junction bases left unmatched: 7. Germline V gene lookup returns CDR1 SGHAT and CDR2 FQDESV (reference sequence). CDR3 sequence: CASSPGRLAEETQYF. CDR3 bases: TGTGCCAGCAGCCCCGGCCGACTAGCGGAAGAGACCCAGTACTTC.

The rearrangement joins TRBV21-1 to TRBJ1-2; TRBD1 was called by the table and not checked on the DNA. TRBV21-1 is a pseudogene. The CDR3 length is 15 residues. Here the CDR3 DNA reads TGTGCCAGCAGCAAATGGGGCGGACGAGGCTATGGCTACACCTTC. Its protein is CASSKWGGRGYGYTF.

The rearrangement joins TRBV28 to TRBJ1-2, with 8 bases that match TRBD1. Germline loops: CDR1 MDHEN, CDR2 SYDVKM. This CDR3 contains 15 residues. V lost 6 bases, J lost 4 bases, and 10 bases stayed unmatched. CDR3 protein: CASSTKRQGRYGYTF. The CDR3 region has the DNA TGTGCCAGCAGCACCAAACGACAGGGGCGCTATGGCTACACCTTC.

In this sample, this clone turned up once. This chain connects TRBV9 to TRBJ2-3, with 9 bases identical to TRBD1. Germline V gene sequence: CDR1 SGDLS, CDR2 YYNGEE. V shed 2 bases and J 15 bases; nucleotides not matched to a gene: 7. The CDR3 covers 12 residues. In nucleotides, the CDR3 is TGTGCCAGCAGCGTGGGACAGGGACGAAAATATTTT. Its translation: CASSVGQGRKYF.

The chain is built from TRBV7-3 and TRBJ2-7; D gene unclear. The CDR3 loop spans 13 amino acids. Germline values: CDR1 SGHTA, CDR2 FQGTGA. The germline V and J ends were trimmed by 5 bases and 3 bases, with 11 bases remaining between them. In DNA form, the CDR3 reads TGTGCCAGCAGCCTAGACGTTGGCTACGAGCAGTACTTC. Translating gives CASSLDVGYEQYF.

This chain connects TRBV7-9 to TRBJ1-1; D is perhaps TRBD1 (5 bases). The length of the CDR3 is 14 residues. The V end lost 0 bases, the J end lost 4 bases, and 9 bases lay between the germline ends. Germline V CDR1 and CDR2: SEHNR, FQNEAQ (reference sequence). The CDR3 sequence: CASSLAFGATEAFF. The CDR3 DNA reads TGTGCCAGCAGCTTAGCCTTTGGGGCCACTGAAGCTTTCTTT. Together with reference TRBV7-9 and TRBJ1-1, the CDR3 gives the full variable domain: DTGVSQNPRHKITKRGQNVTFRCDPISEHNRLYWYRQTLGQGPEFLTYFQNEAQLEKSRLLSDRFSAERPKGSFSTLEIQRTEQGDSAMYLCASSLAFGATEAFFGQGTRLTVV.

The genes are TRBV7-9 and TRBJ2-4; D possibly corresponds to TRBD2 (5 bases). Germline V gives CDR1 SEHNR, CDR2 FQNEAQ (reference sequence). This CDR3 contains 15 residues. Trimming shortened V by 1 base and J by 2 bases, and 9 bases separated the two germline ends. CDR3 in DNA: TGTGCCAGCAGCTTAGAGTCGGGGACCAAAAACATTCAGTACTTC. Amino acids: CASSLESGTKNIQYF.

The CDR3 DNA reads TGTGCCGGCTTCCTTAGCGGGAGGAACAGATACGCGTATTTT. Translation gives CAGFLSGRNRYAYF. The chain recombines TRBV6-4 with TRBJ2-3; 10 nucleotides agree with TRBD2. The CDR3 totals 14 residues. Germline V gene data show CDR1 as MRHNA and CDR2 as SNTAGT. V gave up 11 bases and J gave up 14 bases; unmatched junction bases: 19.

This chain uses TRBV25-1 with TRBJ2-7; D unresolved. Germline loops: CDR1 MGHDK, CDR2 SYGVNS. V was shortened by 0 bases and J by 0 bases, with 12 bases between the two germline ends. This CDR3 has 16 amino acids. The CDR3 loop reads CASSEYLRPDSYEQYF. DNA of the CDR3: TGTGCCAGCAGTGAATATTTGCGGCCTGACTCCTACGAGCAGTACTTC.

J is TRBJ2-7 and V is TRBV6-4; 9 positions agree with TRBD1. With V trimmed by 6 bases and J by 4 bases, 4 bases remained unmatched. This CDR3 has 13 amino acids. From germline, CDR1 is MRHNA and CDR2 SNTAGT. The CDR3 loop is CASSLGTGYEQYF. The CDR3 DNA reads TGTGCCAGCAGCCTCGGGACAGGGTACGAGCAGTACTTC.

The chain has TRBV7-6 and TRBJ2-1; D perhaps matches TRBD2 (6 bases). CDR1 is SGHVS and CDR2 is FNYEAQ in the germline V gene. This CDR3 has 13 amino acids. V shed 3 bases and J shed 10 bases, with 13 bases lying between them. This CDR3 reads CASSLPRDSEQFF. DNA of the CDR3: TGTGCCAGCAGCTTGCCCCGGGACTCAGAGCAGTTCTTC. Supplemented by reference TRBV7-6 and TRBJ2-1, the full variable domain reads GAGVSQSPRYKVTKRGQDVALRCDPISGHVSLYWYRQALGQGPEFLTYFNYEAQQDKSGLPNDRFSAERPEGSISTLTIQRTEQRDSAMYRCASSLPRDSEQFFGPGTRLTVL.

The CDR3 loop reads CASSVGRGQESLNYF. The DNA for the CDR3 is TGTGCCAGCAGTGTGGGCAGGGGACAGGAGTCACTGAACTACTTC. The J gene is TRBJ2-7, the V gene TRBV6-1; 8 bases line up with TRBD1. V lost 4 bases and J lost 13; bases outside the gene matches: 18. Germline-derived CDR1 and CDR2 are MNHNS and SASEGT. The length of the CDR3 is 15 residues.